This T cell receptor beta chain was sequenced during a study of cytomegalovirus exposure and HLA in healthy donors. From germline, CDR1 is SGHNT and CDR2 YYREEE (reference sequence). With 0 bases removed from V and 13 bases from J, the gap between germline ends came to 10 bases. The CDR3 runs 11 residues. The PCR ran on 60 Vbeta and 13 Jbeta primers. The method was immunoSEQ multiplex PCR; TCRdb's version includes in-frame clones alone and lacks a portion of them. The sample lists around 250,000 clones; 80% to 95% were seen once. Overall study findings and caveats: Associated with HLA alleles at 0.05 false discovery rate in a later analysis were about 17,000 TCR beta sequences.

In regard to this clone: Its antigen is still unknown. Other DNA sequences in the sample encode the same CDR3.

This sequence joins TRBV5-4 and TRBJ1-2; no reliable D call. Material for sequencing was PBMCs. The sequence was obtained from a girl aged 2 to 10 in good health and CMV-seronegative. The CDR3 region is CASSLGGPGTF. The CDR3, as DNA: TGTGCCAGCAGCTTGGGAGGTCCGGGCACCTTC.